The next 28 T cell receptor beta chains were all read from a single sample in a study of cytomegalovirus exposure and HLA in healthy donors. The PCR was carried out with 60 Vbeta primers and 13 Jbeta primers. The protocol was immunoSEQ multiplex PCR, while the TCRdb copy is restricted to in-frame clones and leaves out a portion. Listed are about 170,000 clones; 0.79% falls within the top ten. The source material was PBMCs. Receptor source: a woman under 30 in good health and CMV-seropositive.

This sequence joins TRBV19 and TRBJ1-1, with 7 bases identical to TRBD1. Germline loops: CDR1 LNHDA, CDR2 SQIVND (reference sequence). With 5 bases clipped from V and 1 base from J, the junction kept 7 bases outside the gene matches. The CDR3 extends over 15 amino acids. Here the CDR3 DNA reads TGTGCCAGTAGTGCCTGGGACAGCGGGAACACTGAAGCTTTCTTT. Residues: CASSAWDSGNTEAFF. Supplemented by reference TRBV19 and TRBJ1-1, the full variable domain reads DGGITQSPKYLFRKEGQNVTLSCEQNLNHDAMYWYRQDPGQGLRLIYYSQIVNDFQKGDIAEGYSVSREKKESFPLTVTSAQKNPTAFYLCASSAWDSGNTEAFFGQGTRLTVV.

This chain links TRBV7-2 with TRBJ1-1; D unresolved. This CDR3 region has 16 residues. The V end lost 1 base, the J end lost 6 bases, and 18 bases lay between the germline ends. Per the germline V gene, CDR1 is SGHTA and CDR2 is FQGNSA. CDR3 in DNA: TGTGCCAGCAGCTTAGGAGGGAAAGGATCAAGATCTGAAGCTTTCTTT. Its protein product is CASSLGGKGSRSEAFF. Together with reference TRBV7-2 and TRBJ1-1, the CDR3 gives the full variable domain: GAGVSQSPSNKVTEKGKDVELRCDPISGHTALYWYRQSLGQGLEFLIYFQGNSAPDKSGLPSDRFSAERTGGSVSTLTIQRTQQEDSAVYLCASSLGGKGSRSEAFFGQGTRLTVV.

This chain uses TRBV2 with TRBJ2-5, with 9 bases matching TRBD2. The CDR3 has 13 residues. V was pared by 10 bases and J by 5 bases, with 8 bases of the junction left unmatched. Germline lookup yields CDR1 SNHLY and CDR2 FYNNEI. CDR3 sequence: CAIPRGGAETQYF. As DNA, the CDR3 is TGTGCCATTCCGCGGGGGGGCGCGGAGACCCAGTACTTC.

The V gene is TRBV11-3, the J gene TRBJ2-1, with 15 nucleotides matching TRBD2. The CDR3 runs 16 residues. Unmatched junction bases numbered 3, after V lost 4 bases and J lost 5 bases. Germline V gene lookup returns CDR1 SGHNT and CDR2 YENEEA. The CDR3 sequence: CASSSWTSGRDNEQFF. In DNA form, the CDR3 reads TGTGCCAGCAGCTCGTGGACTAGCGGGAGGGACAATGAGCAGTTCTTC.

The chain combines TRBV2 with TRBJ1-4, with D perhaps TRBD1 (5 bases). The CDR3 is made up of 13 amino acids. V dropped 1 base and J dropped 10 bases, with 10 bases sitting between them. Germline lookup yields CDR1 SNHLY and CDR2 FYNNEI. The DNA of the CDR3 is TGTGCCAGCAGTGAAGGGCAGGGTGGAAAACTGTTTTTT. As protein: CASSEGQGGKLFF.

The chain combines TRBV30 with TRBJ1-3; D gene unclear. The germline CDR1 and CDR2 sequences are GTSNPN and SVGIG (reference sequence). V was shortened by 0 bases and J by 0 bases, with 6 bases between the two germline ends. This CDR3 contains 14 residues. The CDR3 is CAWSVQVSGNTIYF. The CDR3 DNA reads TGTGCCTGGAGTGTACAAGTCTCTGGAAACACCATATATTTT.

This sequence joins TRBV28 and TRBJ2-1; 7 bases match TRBD2. The V gene's germline CDR1 is MDHEN and CDR2 SYDVKM. This CDR3 has 16 amino acids. J was trimmed by 4 bases and V by 5 bases; bases with no gene match: 11. CDR3 DNA sequence: TGTGCCAGCAGTCCGTGGGGGGGAAGTGGTTACAATGAGCAGTTCTTC. Amino acids: CASSPWGGSGYNEQFF.

The J gene is TRBJ1-2, the V gene TRBV2; D may be TRBD1 (6 bases). V lost 3 bases and J 5 bases, leaving 13 bases between the germline ends. Germline V gives CDR1 SNHLY, CDR2 FYNNEI. CDR3 length: 14 residues. CDR3 region: CASSEGRGRYGYTF. The CDR3 DNA follows: TGTGCCAGCAGTGAGGGCAGGGGAAGGTATGGCTACACCTTC.

The V call is TRBV5-6, the J call TRBJ2-7; D is possibly TRBD1 (6 bases). The V end lost 2 bases, the J end lost 4 bases, and 13 bases lay between the germline ends. This CDR3 contains 14 residues. The germline gives CDR1 SGHDT, CDR2 YYEEEE. The CDR3 loop reads CASSLQGWEYEQYF. CDR3 bases: TGTGCCAGCAGCTTACAGGGTTGGGAATACGAGCAGTACTTC.

The V call is TRBV27, the J call TRBJ1-1, with D tentatively TRBD1 (5 bases). CDR3 length: 14 amino acids. Trimming removed 4 bases from V and 0 bases from J, with 9 bases in between. Germline-derived CDR1 and CDR2 are MNHEY and SMNVEV (reference sequence). The CDR3 coding sequence is TGTGCCAGCAGTTGGGACTCAGTGAACACTGAAGCTTTCTTT. It specifies CASSWDSVNTEAFF.

The CDR3 reads CASRVAGAPDTQYF. CDR3 nucleotide sequence: TGTGCCAGCAGGGTAGCGGGAGCCCCAGATACGCAGTATTTT. The chain recombines TRBV27 with TRBJ2-3; 9 bases are shared with TRBD2. Trimming removed 6 bases from V and 4 bases from J; junction bases left unmatched: 5. Germline CDR1 reads MNHEY; CDR2 reads SMNVEV (reference sequence). The CDR3 length is 14 residues.

This sequence joins TRBV7-9 and TRBJ1-2; the D is unclear. This CDR3 contains 14 residues. V was clipped by 1 base and J by 4 bases, with 10 bases between them. Germline values: CDR1 SEHNR, CDR2 FQNEAQ (reference sequence). CDR3 sequence: CASSLDSGSYGYTF. The CDR3 DNA is TGTGCCAGCAGCTTAGATAGCGGCTCCTATGGCTACACCTTC. Together with reference TRBV7-9 and TRBJ1-2, the CDR3 gives the full variable domain: DTGVSQNPRHKITKRGQNVTFRCDPISEHNRLYWYRQTLGQGPEFLTYFQNEAQLEKSRLLSDRFSAERPKGSFSTLEIQRTEQGDSAMYLCASSLDSGSYGYTFGSGTRLTVV.

The rearrangement links TRBV11-3 to TRBJ2-5; D might be TRBD2 (6 bases). V was cut by 4 bases and J by 5 bases, with 14 bases left in between. The CDR3 totals 14 residues. Looked up from germline, CDR1 is SGHNT and CDR2 is YENEEA. CDR3 residues: CASSSTGRGETQYF. The CDR3 nucleotides read TGTGCCAGCAGCTCCACGGGTCGGGGGGAGACCCAGTACTTC.

The CDR3 DNA reads TGCGCCAGCAGCTTGCTAGCGGGAGGTAGCGAGCAGTACTTC. Translated, it gives CASSLLAGGSEQYF. The chain is built from TRBV5-1 and TRBJ2-7; TRBD2 matches 11 bases. Germline V gives CDR1 SGHRS, CDR2 YFSETQ. The V and J ends lost 1 base and 6 bases, in that order; junction bases with no gene match: 3. The CDR3 is made up of 14 amino acids.

The chain links TRBV28 to TRBJ1-2, with a possible D match to TRBD1 (5 bases). Germline assignment: CDR1 MDHEN and CDR2 SYDVKM. The CDR3 is 17 residues long. V lost 10 bases and J lost 8, with 32 bases in between. Here the CDR3 reads CATRPRAGELVRVGYTF. The CDR3 DNA sequence: TGTGCCACTCGCCCTCGGGCGGGGGAATTAGTAAGGGTAGGCTACACCTTC.

This chain connects TRBV6-5 to TRBJ2-2; no firm D call. Germline values: CDR1 MNHEY, CDR2 SVGAGI. V lost 5 bases and J 5 bases, leaving 9 bases between the germline ends. This CDR3 comprises 13 residues. CDR3 sequence: CASSQSRTGELFF. The CDR3 coding sequence is TGTGCCAGCAGTCAGTCGCGGACCGGGGAGCTGTTTTTT.

This chain joins TRBV14 and TRBJ1-6; D is unresolved. V lost 3 bases to trimming and J lost 0 bases, with 9 bases between them. Germline V lookup: CDR1 SGHDN, CDR2 FVKESK. CDR3 length: 16 residues. This CDR3 is CASSQTPSSYNSPLHF. CDR3 nucleotides: TGTGCCAGCAGCCAGACTCCGAGCTCCTATAATTCACCCCTCCACTTT.

The chain combines TRBV28 with TRBJ1-4, with 7 bases matching TRBD1. After removal of 6 bases from V and 7 bases from J, the junction contained 8 bases not matched to a gene. The CDR3 contains 14 residues. Per the germline V gene, CDR1 is MDHEN and CDR2 is SYDVKM. CDR3 in amino acids: CASRLTGMGEKLFF. For the CDR3, the DNA is TGTGCCAGCAGACTGACAGGGATGGGTGAAAAACTGTTTTTT.

The chain employs TRBV5-1 and TRBJ1-2; no definite D call. Germline CDR1 SGHRS, CDR2 YFSETQ. V lost 4 bases and J lost 2, with 15 bases in between. The CDR3 is 15 amino acids. CDR3 DNA sequence: TGCGCCAGCAGCCCGGCAGGAGGGAACAACTATGGCTACACCTTC. Amino acid sequence: CASSPAGGNNYGYTF.

With respect to this clone: The DNA is omitted, as the CDR3 cannot be located on it reliably, and the CDR3 follows TCRdb's listing. This chain connects TRBV9 to TRBJ1-1; TRBD1 is the table's D call, not checked against the DNA. CDR1 and CDR2 from the germline V gene are SGDLS and YYNGEE. Inclusive of both ends, the CDR3 amounts to 14 amino acids. CDR3 sequence: CASSVGGGTGQVSF.

The chain joins TRBV5-6 to TRBJ1-1; a weak D match, TRBD1 (5 bases). Germline CDR1 reads SGHDT; CDR2 reads YYEEEE. The CDR3 extends over 14 amino acids. The V end was cut by 0 bases, the J end by 5 bases, with 11 bases between. As DNA, the CDR3 is TGTGCCAGCAGCTTGGCTCGAAGGGGAACTGAAGCTTTCTTT. This translates into CASSLARRGTEAFF.

The rearrangement links TRBV9 to TRBJ2-2; D call uncertain. The V and J ends lost 1 base and 1 base respectively, with 5 bases between them. Per germline, CDR1 SGDLS and CDR2 YYNGEE. The CDR3 totals 14 residues. CDR3 in DNA: TGTGCCAGCAGCGTACGGAGGAACACCGGGGAGCTGTTTTTT. It translates to CASSVRRNTGELFF.

The CDR3: CASSARSTDTQYF. DNA of the CDR3: TGTGCCAGCAGCGCCAGGAGCACAGATACGCAGTATTTT. This chain connects TRBV27 to TRBJ2-3; D gene ambiguous. Trimming shortened V by 6 bases and J by 0 bases, and 7 bases separated the two germline ends. The germline V gene has CDR1 MNHEY and CDR2 SMNVEV (reference sequence). The CDR3 has 13 residues.

The chain is built from TRBV27 and TRBJ1-4; D uncertain. Germline CDR1 is MNHEY and CDR2 is SMNVEV (reference sequence). CDR3 length equals 15 residues. V lost 5 bases to trimming and J lost 0 bases, with 10 bases between them. In DNA form, the CDR3 reads TGTGCCAGCAGTCCTTCGGGAGCAACTAATGAAAAACTGTTTTTT. It specifies CASSPSGATNEKLFF. Looking up the rest from reference TRBV27 and TRBJ1-4 gives the full variable domain: EAQVTQNPRYLITVTGKKLTVTCSQNMNHEYMSWYRQDPGLGLRQIYYSMNVEVTDKGDVPEGYKVSRKEKRNFPLILESPSPNQTSLYFCASSPSGATNEKLFFGSGTQLSVL.

J is TRBJ1-1 and V is TRBV7-8; unclear D gene. The CDR3 totals 15 residues. Trimming removed 1 base from V and 5 bases from J, with 14 bases in between. The germline gives CDR1 SGHVS, CDR2 FQNEAQ. This CDR3 is CASSLGSGSRTEAFF. CDR3 sequence (DNA): TGTGCCAGCAGCTTAGGGTCGGGTTCTCGAACTGAAGCTTTCTTT.

The chain recombines TRBV16 with TRBJ1-2; a weak D match, TRBD1 (6 bases). From germline, CDR1 is KGHSY and CDR2 FQNENV. Trimming pared 1 base from V and 8 bases from J, leaving 11 bases between. The CDR3 length is 13 residues. In DNA form, the CDR3 reads TGTGCCAGCAGCCAATTAGGCGGGGGCGGCTACACCTTC. Translated: CASSQLGGGGYTF.

V and J are TRBV2 and TRBJ1-2; D not resolved. In germline, CDR1 is SNHLY, CDR2 FYNNEI. Trimming pared 7 bases from V and 7 bases from J, leaving 19 bases between. The CDR3 has 14 amino acids. The CDR3 nucleotides read TGTGCCAGCACTGGTGGAGGAAAGGGTCTTGGCTACACCTTC. Its translation: CASTGGGKGLGYTF.

V and J are TRBV13 and TRBJ2-1; D ambiguous. V lost 4 bases, J lost 0 bases, and 4 bases lay in between. This CDR3 spans 13 amino acids. Per the germline V gene, CDR1 is PRHDT and CDR2 is FYEKMQ (reference sequence). The CDR3 is CASSYFSYNEQFF. Here the CDR3 DNA reads TGTGCCAGCAGCTACTTCTCCTACAATGAGCAGTTCTTC.